The source of this T cell receptor (beta chain) is a study of OX40 agonist ivuxolimab in advanced cancers. This CDR3 contains 11 residues. Trimming took off 2 bases at V and 7 bases at J, with 2 bases between the two ends. The germline CDR1 and CDR2 sequences are MNHEY and SMNVEV (reference sequence). This table comes from immunoSEQ multiplex PCR, and its TCRdb copy is limited to in-frame clones, with some not included. The sample contains approximately 47,000 clones, over 90% of which appear only once. The chain couples TRBV27 to TRBJ1-4; D unresolved. The sequencing here drew on CD4+ or CD8+ T cells sorted from blood, taken in a trial of the OX40 agonist ivuxolimab. The origin of this receptor is an adult with an advanced solid tumor such as melanoma, head and neck, liver or kidney cancer. The CDR3 sequence is CASSLGEKLFF. In DNA form, the CDR3 reads TGTGCCAGCAGTTTAGGTGAAAAACTGTTTTTT.